The present T cell receptor (beta chain) was sequenced within a study of T cells in Graves' hyperthyroidism and ophthalmopathy (dated by TCRdb to the late 2010s). Concerning the study at large: Peripheral blood was collected at initial diagnosis, before any treatment. A discovery cohort of fewer than 110 patients, roughly 43 with Graves' ophthalmopathy and fewer than 65 with stable Graves' hyperthyroidism, was used to find distinguishing TCR V-J signatures. Whether ophthalmopathy could be predicted prospectively was tested in an independent validation cohort made up of under 20 hyperthyroidism patients plus 17 patients who later progressed to ophthalmopathy. The roughly 91 discovery patients were randomly divided into training and test sets at a 7:3 ratio. Thyroid tissue and blood T-cell repertoires from about six Graves' hyperthyroidism patients were also compared in the study. Once sampling was done, hyperthyroidism patients were given methimazole at a starting dose of 30 mg daily, whereas ophthalmopathy patients were given high-dose intravenous methylprednisolone. According to the paper, TCR Vbeta CDR3 sequencing was carried out on 135 peripheral blood samples, which came from more than 40 ophthalmopathy, about 75 hyperthyroidism and about 17 progressor patients.

Ophthalmopathy patients had moderately to severely active disease, Clinical Activity Score of at least 3, NOSPECS grade of at least 4, and duration under 3 months. Any patient with an uncontrolled infection, another autoimmune disease, pregnancy or lactation was excluded. Diagnoses were established on the basis of clinical symptoms, serum thyroxine and TRAb, thyroid ultrasound, and orbital computed tomography. PBMCs were separated from 7.5 to 10 ml of fresh peripheral blood using Ficoll-Paque density gradient centrifugation. Total RNA was extracted using Trizol reagent, and RNA quality was assessed on an Agilent 2100 Bioanalyzer. Trimming takes 3 bases off V and 6 bases off J; junction bases not matched to a gene: 4. The CDR3 sequence holds 14 residues, the cysteine and phenylalanine included. The DNA shown is the 42-base CDR3, in frame from base 1. According to the germline V gene, CDR1 reads SNHLY and CDR2 reads FYNNEI.

The TCR beta CDR3 regions were amplified from RNA transcripts. A first-round RT-PCR of the TCR CDR3 used the HTBI primer set with the Qiagen OneStep RT-PCR kit. The libraries were constructed in a second round of multiplex PCR and then size-selected and purified. Paired-end sequencing of the libraries was performed with 100 bp reads on an Illumina HiSeq2000. Per the source publication's procedure: Raw data were processed with SOAPnuke, discarding reads with adapters, uncalled bases, mean Phred below 15, or no exact constant-primer or identifier match. High-quality paired reads were merged with COPE v1.2.5, and unique nucleotide sequences were defined as clonotypes. MiTCR v1.1 was used to align the clonotypes against IMGT TRBV, TRBD and TRBJ reference segments. Only V-J combinations with frequency above 0.0001, covering 99.2% of repertoires, were analysed. A TCS score was defined as the ratio of F50 (clonal expansion) to E x V (chaos), with BLOSUM62-based TCRdist applied between CDR3 peptides within each V-J. Welch's t-statistics and random forest reduced fewer than 600 V-J features to roughly 13, which were used in a naive Bayes classifier (R e1071). TCRdb trimmed public reads at Q25 via fastp, called clones via MiXCR and kept in-frame beta chains. Entries that share a CDR3 protein sequence are merged under the most common genes and DNA. These V and J calls originate from TCRdb's pipeline instead of the authors' own analysis. The sample records around 300,000 distinct CDR3 sequences, 20% to 25% of which are singletons. The ten biggest clones cover around 64% of the sample.

Overall results and qualifications from the work: A 13 V-J signature model separated ophthalmopathy from stable hyperthyroidism, with roughly 88% sensitivity and around 84% specificity in cross-validation and 80%/75% in testing. Most expanded thyroid clonotypes (frequency above 0.001) were also detected in blood, suggesting blood repertoires may reflect thyroid immune responses. In validation, progression to ophthalmopathy was predicted by the model with around 71% sensitivity and roughly 76% specificity, a median of 6.5 months before onset. No statistical method was used to set the sample size in advance, and investigators knew the group allocation.

Of note for this clonotype: It lacks a known antigen. No much larger clonotype is one base removed from it; base qualities were not supplied.

The rearranged chain carries TRBV2 and TRBJ2-2, and 7 junctional nucleotides match TRBD1. Sequencing was carried out using blood. This TCR was recovered from a man aged 25 to 45 with Graves' ophthalmopathy. The nucleotides read TGTGCCAGCAGTGATACAGGGGTCCCCGGGGAGCTGTTTTTT. This yields the protein CASSDTGVPGELFF. The full variable domain, completed from the reference TRBV2 and TRBJ2-2 proteins outside the CDR3, reads EPEVTQTPSHQVTQMGQEVILRCVPISNHLYFYWYRQILGQKVEFLVSFYNNEISEKSEIFDDQFSVERPDGSNFTLKIRSTKLEDSAMYFCASSDTGVPGELFFGEGSRLTVL.